These 8 T cell receptor beta chains share one sample of origin, sequenced in a study of Graves' ophthalmopathy and Graves' hyperthyroidism. For repertoire sequencing, the TCR beta CDR3 regions were amplified from RNA transcripts. First-round RT-PCR relied on HTBI primers, and a second-round multiplex PCR came next. Each CDR3 protein is one row after TCRdb ran MiXCR on the multiplex PCR reads. Here the sample spans 450,000 to 600,000 distinct CDR3 sequences, just under 40% being singletons. Sequencing was performed on peripheral blood or thyroid tissue (not recorded which). The receptors originated from an adult man with Graves' hyperthyroidism.

Concerning this clonotype: At one boundary the junction diverges from the germline segment, which might be a read error. The genes are TRBV24-1 and TRBJ1-1, with unresolved D. Germline loops: CDR1 KGHDR, CDR2 SFDVKD. The CDR3 is 11 residues long. CDR3 DNA: TGTGCCGCCAGTCTCGACGGTGAAGCTTTCTTT. Amino acids: CAASLDGEAFF.

This clonotype was picked up many times. The rearrangement links TRBV7-2 to TRBJ2-7; 8 bases line up with TRBD1. Per germline, CDR1 SGHTA and CDR2 FQGNSA. Unmatched junction bases numbered 9, after V lost 5 bases and J lost 3 bases. The CDR3 has 15 amino acids. CDR3 nucleotides: TGTGCCAGCAGCGGGACAGGTGCTGTGGTCTACGAGCAGTACTTC. It specifies CASSGTGAVVYEQYF.

Comment on this clonotype: The CDR3 carries no conserved terminal phenylalanine or tryptophan, so it likely arises from a read error. It is unclear where the CDR3 begins or ends on the DNA, so no DNA is shown, and the CDR3 is as TCRdb lists it. The J gene is TRBJ1-6, the V gene TRBV5-1; TRBD1 reflects the table's D call only, with no check against the DNA. The CDR3 has 10 amino acids, counting both end residues. In germline, CDR1 is SGHRS, CDR2 YFSETQ. The CDR3 sequence is CASSLGPRQG.

The table lists this clonotype with many counts. The V gene is TRBV10-3, the J gene TRBJ2-7; D not resolved. Looked up from germline, CDR1 is ENHRY and CDR2 is SYGVKD. This CDR3 contains 12 residues. V lost 3 bases, J lost 6 bases, and 9 bases lay in between. CDR3: CAISDRNGEQYF. CDR3 nucleotide sequence: TGTGCCATCAGTGACAGAAACGGCGAGCAGTACTTC.

This clonotype was observed many times. The chain employs TRBV29-1 and TRBJ1-2, with D possibly TRBD1 on 5 matching bases. Looked up from germline, CDR1 is SQVTM and CDR2 is ANQGSEA. The CDR3 covers 13 residues. V lost 5 bases, J lost 6 bases, and 16 bases lay in between. CDR3 residues: CSVSGRNGNGYTF. Written as DNA, the CDR3 is TGCAGCGTTTCGGGACGCAACGGTAATGGCTACACCTTC.

This clonotype was detected ten times or more. V and J are TRBV20-1 and TRBJ1-2; 9 nucleotides line up with TRBD1. CDR1 and CDR2 (germline): DFQATT, SNEGSKA (reference sequence). After removal of 4 bases from V and 2 bases from J, the junction contained 8 bases not matched to a gene. The CDR3 is 15 residues long. CDR3: CSATENGQGNYGYTF. CDR3 sequence (DNA): TGCAGTGCTACCGAAAACGGACAGGGGAACTATGGCTACACCTTC.

V usage is TRBV12-3 or TRBV12-4 and J usage is TRBJ2-7; unclear D gene. Trimming took off 5 bases at V and 4 bases at J, with 6 bases between the two ends. CDR3 length: 11 amino acids. The CDR3 loop is CASSERYEQYF. As DNA, the CDR3 is TGTGCCAGCAGTGAAAGGTACGAGCAGTACTTC.

V usage is TRBV2 and J usage is TRBJ2-5, with 11 bases aligning to TRBD2. Germline loops: CDR1 SNHLY, CDR2 FYNNEI. V was clipped by 4 bases and J by 2 bases; unmatched bases: 3. This CDR3 comprises 15 residues. CDR3 nucleotides: TGTGCCAGCAGTGTGGCTAGCGGGGGGCAAGAGACCCAGTACTTC. It translates to CASSVASGGQETQYF.